The present TCR beta chain was sequenced within a study of blood T cell repertoires in COVID-19. The overall study: COVID-19 samples from acute and convalescent phases originated in the United States, Italy and Spain.

The V gene's germline CDR1 is SGHVS and CDR2 FNYEAQ. CDR3 length: 14 residues. The ends were cut back, 4 bases at V and 5 bases at J, with 15 bases in the middle. Data came from immunoSEQ multiplex PCR; TCRdb stores just in-frame clones and leaves some out. The sample lists a few hundred thousand clones; 90% were seen once. The TCR sequence derives from a young woman with COVID-19, enrolled during active disease. This chain joins TRBV7-6 and TRBJ2-7; perhaps TRBD1 as D (6 bases). Sequencing was carried out using peripheral blood. CDR3 coding DNA: TGTGCCAGCAGCTCCGAACAGGGTATCCACGAGCAGTACTTC. Translated, it gives CASSSEQGIHEQYF.